These 5 T cell receptor beta chains share one sample of origin, sequenced in a study of T cell responses to AZD1222 COVID-19 vaccine (dated by TCRdb to 2020 to 2022). The library was prepared using the immunoSEQ multiplex PCR assay. TCRdb stores this immuneACCESS table with in-frame sequences only. Part of the clones is absent; in the studies checked, under half of the shortfall reflects unresolved V genes, and no reason is known for the rest. The sample records around 130,000 clones, 91% of which are singletons. The ten largest clones take up approximately 2.1% of the sample. The sample's time point label, in plain terms: about 28 days (+/-7) after the second vaccine dose. Here the sequenced sample was peripheral blood, taken 28 days after the second AZD1222 dose. These receptors originate from an adult who received the AZD1222 COVID-19 vaccine.

The rearrangement joins TRBV14 to TRBJ1-1; possible D gene TRBD1, 5 bases. V lost 1 base and J 6 bases, leaving 18 bases between the germline ends. The CDR3 runs to 16 residues. Germline V gives CDR1 SGHDN, CDR2 FVKESK. CDR3 in DNA: TGTGCCAGCAGCCAAGGCGGATCAGGGAGGAATGCTGAAGCTTTCTTT. Its translation is CASSQGGSGRNAEAFF.

The chain uses TRBV19 and TRBJ1-5, with no clear D. CDR1 is LNHDA, CDR2 SQIVND, per germline (reference sequence). Trimming left V 7 bases short and J 5 bases short, with 18 bases between. The CDR3 is 15 residues long. CDR3 sequence: CASTKRTEVYQPQHF. The CDR3 nucleotides are TGTGCCAGTACTAAGAGGACGGAGGTTTATCAGCCCCAGCATTTT.

The CDR3 coding sequence is TGCGCCAGCAGTGAGTCGGGGAACACTGAAGCTTTCTTT. It translates to CASSESGNTEAFF. V and J are TRBV10-1 and TRBJ1-1; no reliable D call. Per the germline V gene, CDR1 is WNHNN and CDR2 is SYGVQD (reference sequence). Trimming removed 0 bases at V and 1 base at J, with 3 bases between. This CDR3 contains 13 residues.

The V and J genes are TRBV6-5 and TRBJ2-7; D is uncertain. V gave up 7 bases and J gave up 0 bases, with 10 bases separating them. This CDR3 has 13 residues. CDR1 and CDR2 (germline): MNHEY, SVGAGI. CDR3 amino acids: CASKPRSSYEQYF. DNA for the CDR3: TGTGCCAGCAAACCTAGGAGCTCCTACGAGCAGTACTTC.

The chain carries TRBV29-1 and TRBJ2-1; D tentatively reads TRBD1 or TRBD2 (6 bases each). This CDR3 region has 15 residues. In germline, CDR1 is SQVTM, CDR2 ANQGSEA. The germline V and J ends were trimmed by 6 bases and 7 bases, with 22 bases remaining between them. In nucleotides, the CDR3 is TGCAGCGTCTCGCCTCGGGGGCCAGCCAGAAATGAGCAGTTCTTC. The encoded protein is CSVSPRGPARNEQFF.